The clone carrying this T cell receptor (beta chain) turned up a few times. The data originate from a study of blood T cells in healthy people across ages. The CDR3 sequence is 13 residues long. V gave up 2 bases and J gave up 14 bases, with 17 bases separating them. Germline lookup yields CDR1 MNHEY and CDR2 SMNVEV (reference sequence). A second PCR of roughly 7 to 11 cycles used a sample-barcoded 5' primer and a J-beta primer mix. TCRdb analysed the 5' RACE reads with MiXCR anew, one entry per CDR3 protein. This table holds over 700,000 distinct CDR3 sequences, 50% to 65% found once. The clonotype originates from a man older than 75 in good health. The sequencing input was blood. V and J are TRBV27 and TRBJ2-3; unclear D gene. DNA for the CDR3: TGTGCCAGCAGTTTACGGTCTTCCAGATACGCGTATTTT. It yields the protein CASSLRSSRYAYF.